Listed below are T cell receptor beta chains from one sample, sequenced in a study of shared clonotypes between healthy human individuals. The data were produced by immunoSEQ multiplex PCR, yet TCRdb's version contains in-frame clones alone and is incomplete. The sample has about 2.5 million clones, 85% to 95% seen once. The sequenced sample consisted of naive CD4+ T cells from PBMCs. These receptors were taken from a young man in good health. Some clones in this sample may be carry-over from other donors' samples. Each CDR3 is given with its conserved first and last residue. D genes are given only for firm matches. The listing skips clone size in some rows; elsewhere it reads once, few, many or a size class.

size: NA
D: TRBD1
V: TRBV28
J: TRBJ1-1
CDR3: CASTPGTAHTEAFF
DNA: TGTGCCAGCACTCCCGGGACAGCACACACTGAAGCTTTCTTT

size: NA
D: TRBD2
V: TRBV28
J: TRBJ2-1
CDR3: CASSFRLAGGDEQFF
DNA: TGTGCCAGCAGTTTTCGGCTAGCGGGAGGTGATGAGCAGTTCTTC

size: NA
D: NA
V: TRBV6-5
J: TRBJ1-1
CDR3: CASTAQTGGKAFF
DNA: TGTGCCAGCACCGCACAGACCGGGGGCAAAGCTTTCTTT

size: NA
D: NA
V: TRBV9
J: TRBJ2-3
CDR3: CASSVAAGGDTQYF
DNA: TGTGCCAGCAGCGTAGCGGCAGGAGGGGATACGCAGTATTTT

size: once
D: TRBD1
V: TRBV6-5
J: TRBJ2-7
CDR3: CASSQGQGRYEQYF
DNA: TGTGCCAGCAGTCAGGGACAGGGGAGGTACGAGCAGTACTTC

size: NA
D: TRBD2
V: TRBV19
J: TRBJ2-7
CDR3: CASSRSTSGSPYEQYF
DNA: TGTGCCAGTAGCCGTTCTACTAGCGGGTCGCCCTACGAGCAGTACTTC

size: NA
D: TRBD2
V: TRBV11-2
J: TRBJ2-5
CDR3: CASRSWREPQETQYF
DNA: TGTGCCAGCAGATCCTGGCGGGAGCCACAAGAGACCCAGTACTTC

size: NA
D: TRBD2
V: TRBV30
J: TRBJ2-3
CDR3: CAWGSGRWADTQYF
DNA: TGTGCCTGGGGGAGCGGGAGGTGGGCAGATACGCAGTATTTT

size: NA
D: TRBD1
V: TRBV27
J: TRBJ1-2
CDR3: CASSPRAGQGVYGYTF
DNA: TGTGCCAGCAGTCCCCGGGCCGGACAGGGCGTCTATGGCTACACCTTC

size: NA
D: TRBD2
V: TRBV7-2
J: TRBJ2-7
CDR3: CASSFPGLAGGRAYEQYF
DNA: TGTGCCAGCAGCTTCCCGGGACTAGCGGGAGGGCGGGCCTACGAGCAGTACTTC

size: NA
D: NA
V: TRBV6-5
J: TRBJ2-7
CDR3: CASQRGDGGVEQYF
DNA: TGTGCCAGCCAGAGGGGGGACGGTGGGGTCGAGCAGTACTTC

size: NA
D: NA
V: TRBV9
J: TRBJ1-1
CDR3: CASSVAWEGTEAFF
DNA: TGTGCCAGCAGCGTAGCTTGGGAGGGTACTGAAGCTTTCTTT

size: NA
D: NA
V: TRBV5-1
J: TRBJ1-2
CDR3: CASSLGVGRYGYTF
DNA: TGCGCCAGCAGCTTGGGGGTAGGGAGGTATGGCTACACCTTC

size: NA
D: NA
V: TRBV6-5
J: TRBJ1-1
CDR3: CASSLNRYTEAFF
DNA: TGTGCCAGCAGTCTCAACAGGTACACTGAAGCTTTCTTT

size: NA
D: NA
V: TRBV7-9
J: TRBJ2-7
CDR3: CASSWSLGGEQYF
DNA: TGTGCCAGCAGCTGGTCCCTAGGGGGCGAGCAGTACTTC

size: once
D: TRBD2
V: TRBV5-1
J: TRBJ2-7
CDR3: CASSLASGGQKEQYF
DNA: TGCGCCAGCAGCTTGGCCTCGGGAGGGCAAAAAGAGCAGTACTTC

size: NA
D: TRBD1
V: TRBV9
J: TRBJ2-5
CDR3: CASSSRQGETQYF
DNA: TGTGCCAGCAGCTCCAGACAGGGTGAGACCCAGTACTTC

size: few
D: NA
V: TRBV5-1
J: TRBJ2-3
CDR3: CASSLAGQGGDTQYF
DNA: TGCGCCAGCAGCTTGGCGGGACAAGGGGGGGATACGCAGTATTTT

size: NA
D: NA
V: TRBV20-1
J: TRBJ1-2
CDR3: CSAIDRYGYTF
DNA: TGCAGTGCTATAGACCGGTATGGCTACACCTTC

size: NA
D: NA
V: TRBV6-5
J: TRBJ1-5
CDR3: CASRQQGLGTQPQHF
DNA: TGTGCCAGCAGACAACAGGGTCTGGGAACGCAGCCCCAGCATTTT

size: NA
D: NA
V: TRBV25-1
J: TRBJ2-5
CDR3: CASSEGTGYQETQYF
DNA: TGTGCCAGCAGTGAAGGCACAGGATACCAAGAGACCCAGTACTTC

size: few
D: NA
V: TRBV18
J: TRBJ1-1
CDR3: CASSRTQGSTEAFF
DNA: TGTGCCAGCTCACGGACGCAAGGAAGCACTGAAGCTTTCTTT

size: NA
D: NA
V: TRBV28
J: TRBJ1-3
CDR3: CASNGGERNTIYF
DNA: TGTGCCAGCAACGGAGGTGAGAGAAACACCATATATTTT

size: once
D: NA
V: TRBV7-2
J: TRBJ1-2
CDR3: CASSLARGEGGYTF
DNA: TGTGCCAGCAGCTTAGCGCGAGGGGAGGGTGGCTACACCTTC

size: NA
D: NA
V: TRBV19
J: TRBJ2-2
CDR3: CASSIQRTGELFF
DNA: TGTGCCAGTAGTATCCAGCGCACCGGGGAGCTGTTTTTT

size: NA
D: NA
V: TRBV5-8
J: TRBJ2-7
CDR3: CASSLARGTNYEQYF
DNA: TGTGCCAGCAGCTTGGCCCGGGGTACTAACTACGAGCAGTACTTC

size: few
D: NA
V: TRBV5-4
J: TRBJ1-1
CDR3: CASSSWTPNTEAFF
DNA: TGTGCCAGCAGCTCCTGGACACCGAACACTGAAGCTTTCTTT

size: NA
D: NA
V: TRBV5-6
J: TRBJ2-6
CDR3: CASRTSGANVLTF
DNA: TGTGCCAGCAGAACCTCCGGGGCCAACGTCCTGACTTTC

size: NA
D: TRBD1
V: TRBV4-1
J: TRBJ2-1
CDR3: CASSDRWTGADNEQFF
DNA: TGCGCCAGCAGCGACCGATGGACAGGGGCCGACAATGAGCAGTTCTTC

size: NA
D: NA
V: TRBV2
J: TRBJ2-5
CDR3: CASSKGGKRETQYF
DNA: TGTGCCAGCAGCAAGGGGGGCAAAAGGGAGACCCAGTACTTC

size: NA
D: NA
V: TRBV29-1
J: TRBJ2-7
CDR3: CSVSSGYYEQYF
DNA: TGCAGCGTTTCCTCAGGGTACTACGAGCAGTACTTC

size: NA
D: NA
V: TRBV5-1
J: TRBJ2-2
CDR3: CASSLDLSLAGELFF
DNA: TGCGCCAGCAGCTTGGACTTGAGCCTCGCCGGGGAGCTGTTTTTT

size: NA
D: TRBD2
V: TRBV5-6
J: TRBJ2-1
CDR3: CASNSGPSSYNEQFF
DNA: TGTGCCAGCAATAGCGGGCCAAGCTCCTACAATGAGCAGTTCTTC

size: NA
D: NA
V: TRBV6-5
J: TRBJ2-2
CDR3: CASSWRRNTGELFF
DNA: TGTGCCAGCAGTTGGCGTAGGAACACCGGGGAGCTGTTTTTT

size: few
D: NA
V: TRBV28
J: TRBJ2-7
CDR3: CASSPDSPYEQYF
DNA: TGTGCCAGCAGTCCCGACTCCCCCTACGAGCAGTACTTC

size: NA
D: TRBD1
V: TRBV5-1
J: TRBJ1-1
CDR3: CASSREIPGQRAMNTEAFF
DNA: TGCGCCAGCAGCCGTGAAATTCCGGGACAGAGAGCCATGAACACTGAAGCTTTCTTT

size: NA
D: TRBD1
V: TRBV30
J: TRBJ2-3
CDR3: CAWSVQGATDTQYF
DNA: TGTGCCTGGAGTGTACAGGGGGCCACAGATACGCAGTATTTT

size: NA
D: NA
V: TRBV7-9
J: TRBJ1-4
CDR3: CASSHGSLSGEKLFF
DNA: TGTGCCAGCAGCCATGGATCGCTCTCTGGTGAAAAACTGTTTTTT

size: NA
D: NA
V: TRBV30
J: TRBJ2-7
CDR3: CAWSYSRGEQYF
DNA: TGTGCCTGGAGTTATAGCAGGGGCGAGCAGTACTTC

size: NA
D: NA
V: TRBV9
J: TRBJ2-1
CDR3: CASSGVAPYNEQFF
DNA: TGTGCCAGCAGTGGGGTAGCGCCTTACAATGAGCAGTTCTTC

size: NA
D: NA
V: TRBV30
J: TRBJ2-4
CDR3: CAWRDYINIQYF
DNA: TGTGCCTGGAGAGACTATATAAACATTCAGTACTTC

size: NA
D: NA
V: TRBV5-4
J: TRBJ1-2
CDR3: CASSSLTSFNYGYTF
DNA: TGTGCCAGCAGCTCATTGACATCCTTCAACTATGGCTACACCTTC

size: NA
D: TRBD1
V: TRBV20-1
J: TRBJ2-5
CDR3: CSAKTGETQYF
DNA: TGCAGTGCCAAGACAGGGGAGACCCAGTACTTC

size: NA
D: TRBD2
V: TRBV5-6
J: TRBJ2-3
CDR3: CASSLMTSGKPDTQYF
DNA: TGTGCCAGCAGCCTTATGACTAGCGGGAAGCCAGATACGCAGTATTTT

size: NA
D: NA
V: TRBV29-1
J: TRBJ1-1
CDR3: CSSAVNTEAFF
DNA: TGCAGCAGTGCGGTGAACACTGAAGCTTTCTTT

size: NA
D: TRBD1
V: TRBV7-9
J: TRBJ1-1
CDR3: CASSLQGALVNTEAFF
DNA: TGTGCCAGCAGCCTACAGGGGGCTCTAGTGAACACTGAAGCTTTCTTT

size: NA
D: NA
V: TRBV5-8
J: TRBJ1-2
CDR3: CASSFTGNYGYTF
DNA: TGTGCCAGCAGCTTTACAGGGAACTATGGCTACACCTTC

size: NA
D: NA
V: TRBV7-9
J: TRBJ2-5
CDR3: CASSFPSRGETQYF
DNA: TGTGCCAGCAGCTTCCCCTCCCGGGGAGAGACCCAGTACTTC

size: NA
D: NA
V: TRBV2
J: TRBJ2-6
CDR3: CAEAPPGANVLTF
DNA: TGTGCCGAGGCACCACCTGGGGCCAACGTCCTGACTTTC

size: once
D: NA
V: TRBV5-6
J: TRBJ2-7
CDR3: CASSFQVIGIYEQYF
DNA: TGTGCCAGCAGCTTCCAGGTTATCGGGATCTACGAGCAGTACTTC

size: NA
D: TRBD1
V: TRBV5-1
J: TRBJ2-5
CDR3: CASSLGDRGRSETQYF
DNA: TGCGCCAGCAGCTTGGGGGACAGGGGGCGTTCGGAGACCCAGTACTTC